This T cell receptor (beta chain) is drawn from a study of blood T cells in healthy people across ages (dated by TCRdb to the mid-2010s). With regard to the full study: Template switching captured roughly one uniquely barcoded TCR beta cDNA molecule per two T cells in model experiments. Age-related changes in TCR beta repertoire diversity were measured in the study by deep sequencing normalized with unique cDNA molecular identifiers. The donors were divided into four age groups: young (average approximately 15 years), middle-aged (about 40), aged (roughly 60) and long-lived (82). Using the same blood draw, the study looked at two additional independent replicas of 1 million unique cDNA reads for two donors, one aged 18 to 30 and the other aged 80 or older.

What the work shows at the level of the full study, not this receptor alone: Total diversity estimates from one million sequenced T cells were considered lower bounds and underestimates. Compared with the aged group, more naive CD4+ T cells, fewer expanded clones and increased TCR diversity were shown by the long-lived group, suggesting age selection. Donor CMV infection status was unknown, potentially confounding age-related changes in expanded clonotypes. There was a strong correlation between observed TCR beta diversity and the percentage of naive T cells measured by flow cytometry. Conclusive comparison of naive and antigen-experienced compartments was prevented by the profiling of bulk unsorted PBMCs. As age increased, observed TCR beta diversity per million T cells dropped in a roughly linear way, and a significant reduction was already evident by age about 40.

The cysteine opens and the phenylalanine closes a CDR3 of 15 amino acids. Of the read, only the CDR3 DNA is kept; its 45 bases are in frame from base 1. V drops 2 bases and J drops 4 bases, leaving 14 bases in between. The CDR1 and CDR2 encoded by the germline V gene are ENHRY and SYGVKD. The donors were 40 or so Caucasian individuals from Russia, aged 6 to 90 years, who were systemically healthy. Each donor gave 8.5 to 10 milliliters of peripheral blood, collected into EDTA-treated Vacutainer tubes. Ficoll-Paque density-gradient centrifugation was used to isolate PBMCs, with at least 7 million obtained per sample. Total RNA, at least 6 micrograms per sample, was extracted from PBMCs with Trizol reagent. The percentages of naive CD45RAhigh/CD27high T cells were determined by flow cytometry on a PBMC aliquot from every donor. Libraries were constructed by 5' RACE. For sequencing, an Illumina HiSeq 2500 was employed. A second PCR of roughly 7 to 12 cycles was run with a J-beta primer mix and a sample-barcoded 5' primer. A unique molecular identifier was introduced onto each TCR beta cDNA molecule by a template-switch 5' adaptor carrying 12 random nucleotides. Each sample yielded at least 2.5 million CDR3-containing paired-end reads. First-strand cDNA was synthesized from all RNA with the Mint cDNA synthesis kit, primed by a TRBC-specific oligonucleotide. Following uracil-DNA glycosylase treatment, all cDNA underwent a first 18-cycle PCR with the universal primers M1SS and BC2_uni_R. As for the original processing: For normalization, 1 million high-quality reads were randomly selected from each sample, with every read carrying a distinct molecular identifier. Reads with shared molecular identifiers were discarded instead of being binned into consensus sequences. MiTCR, with a Q25 quality threshold and the strictest error-elimination algorithm, was used for CDR3 identification, clonotype clustering and error correction. A nonparametric unseen species model with Euler transformation was used to estimate lower-bound total TCR beta diversity. TCRdb reprocessed the public reads (quality trimming at Q25 with fastp, clone calling with MiXCR) and kept in-frame beta chains. Every entry covers one CDR3 protein and lists the most common genes and DNA from its rows. TCRdb, rather than the study authors, made the V and J calls. The sample table holds 750,000 to 1,000,000 distinct CDR3 sequences, of which under 35% were seen once. The ten largest account for roughly a tenth of the sample.

There are many counts of this clonotype. Its antigen is still unknown. The input lacks base qualities; no much larger clone sits a single base away. These data were also filed under a second study, of T cells of mothers and their children. Taken from the second paper: The donors were nine systemically healthy Caucasian individuals, made up of three mothers and their six children. cDNA synthesis used all of the extracted RNA, with approximately 1.4 ug of RNA in each 15 ul reaction. In the second PCR, sample barcodes and 2-4 random nucleotides were introduced via the M1S primer. Over 10 million TCR beta CDR3 reads came from each mother, compared with around 3 million reads from each child. Thymic selection similarly shapes TCR recombination output in related and unrelated pairs, with minor effect from inherited differences. Normalized repertoire overlap in related mother-child pairs was always slightly higher than in unrelated mother-child pairs, but the difference was never significant. With a sensitivity of about 100 clones per million clonotypes, no persistent microchimeric T cell clones were detected. Deep NGS was used in the study to compare the TCR beta repertoires of mothers and children and to look for features that separate related mother-child pairs from unrelated individuals. The mean age was 40 +/- 4 years for the mothers and approximately 11 +/- 4 years for the children. After adapters were ligated using NEBNext reagents, the libraries underwent 100+100 nt paired-end sequencing on an Illumina HiSeq 2000. To avoid cross-contamination, the mother libraries and the child libraries were prepared a month apart and sequenced in separate runs. Between roughly 500,000 and 2,100,000 distinct TCR beta clonotypes were identified per donor. Naive TCR beta clonotypes were estimated from low-frequency clonotypes matched to each donor's FACS-determined naive share, without sorting.

The sequence came from a woman in her thirties or forties in good health. The sequencing input was blood. This chain is built from TRBV10-3 and TRBJ1-1; the D gene is perhaps TRBD1, on 5 matching bases. The nucleotide sequence is TGTGCCATCAGTGAGAACTCCAGGGTGGGCACTGAAGCTTTCTTT. It is translated as CAISENSRVGTEAFF.